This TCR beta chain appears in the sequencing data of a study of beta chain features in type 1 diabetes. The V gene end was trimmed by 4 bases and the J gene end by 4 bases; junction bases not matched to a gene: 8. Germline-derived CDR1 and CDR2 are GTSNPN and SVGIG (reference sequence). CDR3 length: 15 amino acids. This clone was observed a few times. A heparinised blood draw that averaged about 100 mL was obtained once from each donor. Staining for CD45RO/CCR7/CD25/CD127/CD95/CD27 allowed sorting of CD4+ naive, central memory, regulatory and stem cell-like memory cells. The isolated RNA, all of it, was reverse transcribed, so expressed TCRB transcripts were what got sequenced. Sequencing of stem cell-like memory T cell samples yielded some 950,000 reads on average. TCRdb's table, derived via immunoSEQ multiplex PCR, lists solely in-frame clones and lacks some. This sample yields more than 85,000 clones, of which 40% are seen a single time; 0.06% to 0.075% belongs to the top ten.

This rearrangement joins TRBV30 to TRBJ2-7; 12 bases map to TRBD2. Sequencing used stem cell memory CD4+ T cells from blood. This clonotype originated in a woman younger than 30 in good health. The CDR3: CAWIRGTSGSYEQYF. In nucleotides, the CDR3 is TGTGCCTGGATTCGCGGGACTAGCGGGTCGTACGAGCAGTACTTC. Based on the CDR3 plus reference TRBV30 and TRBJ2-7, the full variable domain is SQTIHQWPATLVQPVGSPLSLECTVEGTSNPNLYWYRQAAGRGLQLLFYSVGIGQISSEVPQNLSASRPQDRQFILSSKKLLLSDSGFYLCAWIRGTSGSYEQYFGPGTRLTVT.